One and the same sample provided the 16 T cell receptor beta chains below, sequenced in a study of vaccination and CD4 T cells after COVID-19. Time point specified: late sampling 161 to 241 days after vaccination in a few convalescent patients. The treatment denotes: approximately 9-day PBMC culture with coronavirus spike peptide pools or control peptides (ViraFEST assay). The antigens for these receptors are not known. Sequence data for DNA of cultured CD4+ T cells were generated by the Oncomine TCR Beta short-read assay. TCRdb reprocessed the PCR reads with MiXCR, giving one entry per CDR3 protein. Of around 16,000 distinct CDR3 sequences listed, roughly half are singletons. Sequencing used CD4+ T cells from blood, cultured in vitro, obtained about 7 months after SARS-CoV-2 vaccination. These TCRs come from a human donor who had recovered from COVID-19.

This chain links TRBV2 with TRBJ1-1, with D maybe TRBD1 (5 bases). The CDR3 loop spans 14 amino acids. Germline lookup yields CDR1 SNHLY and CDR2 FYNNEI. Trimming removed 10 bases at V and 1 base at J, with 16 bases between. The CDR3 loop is CATRLQVQNTEAFF. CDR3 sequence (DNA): TGTGCCACAAGATTACAGGTTCAGAACACTGAAGCTTTCTTT.

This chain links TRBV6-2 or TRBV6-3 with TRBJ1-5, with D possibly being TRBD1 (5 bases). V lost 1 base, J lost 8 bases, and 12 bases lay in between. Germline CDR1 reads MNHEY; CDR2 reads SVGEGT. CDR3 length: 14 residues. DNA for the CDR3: TGTGCCAGCAGTTACTACCGGGGGTGGGAGCCCCAGCATTTT. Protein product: CASSYYRGWEPQHF.

The chain's CDR3 is CASSLGPRLNIQYF. CDR3 coding DNA: TGTGCCAGCAGCTTAGGACCGCGGCTGAACATTCAGTACTTC. The V call is TRBV7-2, the J call TRBJ2-4, with D hard to call. Trimming shortened V by 1 base and J by 7 bases, and 11 bases separated the two germline ends. Germline CDR1 reads SGHTA; CDR2 reads FQGNSA. This CDR3 is 14 amino acids long.

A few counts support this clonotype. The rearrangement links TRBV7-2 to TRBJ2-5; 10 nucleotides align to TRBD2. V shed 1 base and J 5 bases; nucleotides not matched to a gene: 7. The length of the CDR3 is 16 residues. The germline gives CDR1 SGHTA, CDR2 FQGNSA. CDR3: CASSLGASGSRETQYF. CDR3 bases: TGTGCCAGCAGCTTAGGGGCTAGCGGGAGTAGGGAGACCCAGTACTTC.

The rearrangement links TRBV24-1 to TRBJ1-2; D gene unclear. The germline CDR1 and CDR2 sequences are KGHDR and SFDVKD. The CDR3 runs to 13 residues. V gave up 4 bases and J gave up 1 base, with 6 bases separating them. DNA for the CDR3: TGTGCCACCAGTGAAGACGGTAACTATGGCTACACCTTC. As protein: CATSEDGNYGYTF.

CDR3 DNA: TGTGCCAGCAGCCCCCGTTTCCAGAGGGGGGCTTCGGGTGAGCAGTTCTTC. As protein: CASSPRFQRGASGEQFF. J is TRBJ2-1 and V is TRBV7-2, with D perhaps TRBD1 or TRBD2 (6 bases each). Per germline, CDR1 SGHTA and CDR2 FQGNSA. This CDR3 spans 17 amino acids. The V and J ends lost 5 bases and 9 bases respectively, with 26 bases between them.

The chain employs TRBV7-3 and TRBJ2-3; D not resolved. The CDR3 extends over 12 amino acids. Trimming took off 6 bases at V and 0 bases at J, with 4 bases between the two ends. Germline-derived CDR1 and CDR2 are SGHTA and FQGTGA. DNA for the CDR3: TGTGCCAGCAGTGATAGCACAGATACGCAGTATTTT. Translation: CASSDSTDTQYF.

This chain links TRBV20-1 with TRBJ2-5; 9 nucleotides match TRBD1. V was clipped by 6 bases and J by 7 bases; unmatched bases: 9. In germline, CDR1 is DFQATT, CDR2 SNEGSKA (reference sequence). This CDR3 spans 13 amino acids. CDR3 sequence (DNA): TGCAGTGCGGGGGGACAGGACAGGGGGACCCAGTACTTC. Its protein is CSAGGQDRGTQYF.

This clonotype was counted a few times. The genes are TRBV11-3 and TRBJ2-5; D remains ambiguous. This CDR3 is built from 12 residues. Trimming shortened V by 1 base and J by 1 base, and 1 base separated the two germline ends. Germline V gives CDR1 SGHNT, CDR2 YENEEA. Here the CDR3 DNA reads TGTGCCAGCAGCTTAGTCCAAGAGACCCAGTACTTC. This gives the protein CASSLVQETQYF.

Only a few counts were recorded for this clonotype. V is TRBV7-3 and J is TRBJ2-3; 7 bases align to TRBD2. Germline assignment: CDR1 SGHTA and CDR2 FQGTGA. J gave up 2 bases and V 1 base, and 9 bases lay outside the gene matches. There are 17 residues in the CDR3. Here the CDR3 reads CASSLNGRGSTTDTQYF. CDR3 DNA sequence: TGTGCCAGCAGCTTAAACGGGCGGGGGAGCACCACAGATACGCAGTATTTT. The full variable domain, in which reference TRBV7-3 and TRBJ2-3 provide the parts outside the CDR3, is GAGVSQTPSNKVTEKGKYVELRCDPISGHTALYWYRQSLGQGPEFLIYFQGTGAADDSGLPNDRFFAVRPEGSVSTLKIQRTERGDSAVYLCASSLNGRGSTTDTQYFGPGTRLTVL.

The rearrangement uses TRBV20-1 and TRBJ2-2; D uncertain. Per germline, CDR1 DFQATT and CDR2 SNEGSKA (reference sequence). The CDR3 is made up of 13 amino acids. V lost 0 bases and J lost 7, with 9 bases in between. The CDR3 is CSARDLGFGELFF. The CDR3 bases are TGCAGTGCTAGAGATCTGGGTTTCGGGGAGCTGTTTTTT.

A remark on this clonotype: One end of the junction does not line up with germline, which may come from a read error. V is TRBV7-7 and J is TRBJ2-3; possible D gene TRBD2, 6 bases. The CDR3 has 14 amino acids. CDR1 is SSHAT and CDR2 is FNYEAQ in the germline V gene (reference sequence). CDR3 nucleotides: TGTGCTAGCAGCGTGGACTACAACACAGATACGCAGTATTTT. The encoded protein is CASSVDYNTDTQYF.

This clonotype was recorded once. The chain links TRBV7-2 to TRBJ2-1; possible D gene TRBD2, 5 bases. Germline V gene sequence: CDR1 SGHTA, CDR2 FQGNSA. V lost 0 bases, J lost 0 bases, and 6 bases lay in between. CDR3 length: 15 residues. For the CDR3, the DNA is TGTGCCAGCAGCTTAGCTGGGAGCTCCTACAATGAGCAGTTCTTC. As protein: CASSLAGSSYNEQFF.

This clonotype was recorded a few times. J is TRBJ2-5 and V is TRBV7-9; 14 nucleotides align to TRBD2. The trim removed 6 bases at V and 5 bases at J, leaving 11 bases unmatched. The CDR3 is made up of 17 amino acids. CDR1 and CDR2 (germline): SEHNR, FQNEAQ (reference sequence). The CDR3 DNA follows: TGTGCCAGCAGACCTGGGACTAGCGGGGGAACAAGGGAGACCCAGTACTTC. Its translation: CASRPGTSGGTRETQYF.

CDR3 sequence: CSASGTSGRGQFF. For the CDR3, the DNA is TGCAGTGCTTCCGGGACTAGCGGTCGTGGGCAGTTCTTC. The rearrangement uses TRBV20-1 and TRBJ2-1; 11 nucleotides agree with TRBD2. CDR1 DFQATT and CDR2 SNEGSKA come from the germline V gene (reference sequence). CDR3 size: 13 residues. Germline trimming cut 5 bases from V and 12 bases from J; bases unmatched to any gene: 9.

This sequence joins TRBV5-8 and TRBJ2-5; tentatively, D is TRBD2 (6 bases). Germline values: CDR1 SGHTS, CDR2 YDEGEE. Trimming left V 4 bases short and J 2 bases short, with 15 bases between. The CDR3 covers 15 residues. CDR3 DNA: TGTGCCAGCAGCAGGGGACTTTTGTCACAAGAGACCCAGTACTTC. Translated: CASSRGLLSQETQYF.